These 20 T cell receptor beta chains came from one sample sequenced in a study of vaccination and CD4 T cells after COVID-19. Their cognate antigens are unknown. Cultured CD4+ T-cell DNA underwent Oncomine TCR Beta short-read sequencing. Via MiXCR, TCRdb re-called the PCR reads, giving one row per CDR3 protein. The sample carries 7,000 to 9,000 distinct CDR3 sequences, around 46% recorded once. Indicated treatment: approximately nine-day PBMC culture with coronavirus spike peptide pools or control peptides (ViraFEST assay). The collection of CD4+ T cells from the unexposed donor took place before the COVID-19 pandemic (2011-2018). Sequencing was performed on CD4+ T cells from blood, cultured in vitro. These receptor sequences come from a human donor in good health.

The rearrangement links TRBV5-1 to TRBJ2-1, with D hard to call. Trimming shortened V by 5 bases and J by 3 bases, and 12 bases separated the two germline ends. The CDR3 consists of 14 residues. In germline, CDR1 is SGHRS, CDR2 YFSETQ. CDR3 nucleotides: TGCGCCAGCAGTAAGGAGCAAGGCTACAATGAGCAGTTCTTC. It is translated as CASSKEQGYNEQFF. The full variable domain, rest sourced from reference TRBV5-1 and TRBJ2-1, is KAGVTQTPRYLIKTRGQQVTLSCSPISGHRSVSWYQQTPGQGLQFLFEYFSETQRNKGNFPGRFSGRQFSNSRSEMNVSTLELGDSALYLCASSKEQGYNEQFFGPGTRLTVL.

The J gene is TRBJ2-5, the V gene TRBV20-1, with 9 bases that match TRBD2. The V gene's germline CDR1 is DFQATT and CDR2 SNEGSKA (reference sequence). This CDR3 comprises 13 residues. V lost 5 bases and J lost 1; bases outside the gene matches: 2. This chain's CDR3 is CSALAGVQETQYF. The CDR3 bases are TGCAGTGCTTTAGCGGGGGTCCAAGAGACCCAGTACTTC.

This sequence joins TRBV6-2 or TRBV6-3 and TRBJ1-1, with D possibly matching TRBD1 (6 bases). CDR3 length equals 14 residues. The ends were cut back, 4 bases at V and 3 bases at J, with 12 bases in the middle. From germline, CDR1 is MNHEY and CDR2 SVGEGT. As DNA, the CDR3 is TGTGCCAGCAGTTTACAGGGTGGGGACACTGAAGCTTTCTTT. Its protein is CASSLQGGDTEAFF.

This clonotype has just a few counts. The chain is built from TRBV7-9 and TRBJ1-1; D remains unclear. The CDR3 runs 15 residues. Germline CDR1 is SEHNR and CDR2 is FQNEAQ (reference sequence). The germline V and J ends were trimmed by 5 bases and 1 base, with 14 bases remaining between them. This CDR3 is CASSPGIVSNTEAFF. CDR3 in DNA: TGTGCCAGCAGCCCCGGGATAGTTTCGAACACTGAAGCTTTCTTT. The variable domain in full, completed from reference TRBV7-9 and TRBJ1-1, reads DTGVSQNPRHKITKRGQNVTFRCDPISEHNRLYWYRQTLGQGPEFLTYFQNEAQLEKSRLLSDRFSAERPKGSFSTLEIQRTEQGDSAMYLCASSPGIVSNTEAFFGQGTRLTVV.

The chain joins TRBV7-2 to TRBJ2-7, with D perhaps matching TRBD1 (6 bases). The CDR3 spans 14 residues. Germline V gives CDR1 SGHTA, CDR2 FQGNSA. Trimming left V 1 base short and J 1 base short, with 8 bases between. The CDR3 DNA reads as TGTGCCAGCAGCTTAGATACAGGGTCCTACGAGCAGTACTTC. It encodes CASSLDTGSYEQYF.

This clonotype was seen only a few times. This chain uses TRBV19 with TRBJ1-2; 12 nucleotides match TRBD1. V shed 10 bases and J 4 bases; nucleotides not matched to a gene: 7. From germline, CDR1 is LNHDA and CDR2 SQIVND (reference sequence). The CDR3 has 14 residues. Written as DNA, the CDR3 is TGTGCCACGGGACAGGGGGCCAATTCCTATGGCTACACCTTC. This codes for CATGQGANSYGYTF.

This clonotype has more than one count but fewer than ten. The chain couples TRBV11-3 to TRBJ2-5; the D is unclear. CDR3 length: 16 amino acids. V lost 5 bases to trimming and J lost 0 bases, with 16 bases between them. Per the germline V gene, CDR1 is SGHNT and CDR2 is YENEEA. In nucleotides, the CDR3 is TGTGCCAGCAGCCTGACGGAACCTATGTACCAAGAGACCCAGTACTTC. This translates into CASSLTEPMYQETQYF.

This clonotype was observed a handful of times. The CDR3 reads CASRGWGDRGNEQYF. The DNA for the CDR3 is TGTGCCAGCAGGGGGTGGGGGGACAGGGGGAACGAGCAGTACTTC. V and J are TRBV6-1 and TRBJ2-7; 11 bases line up with TRBD1. J gave up 5 bases and V 6 bases, and 9 bases lay outside the gene matches. Germline V CDR1 and CDR2: MNHNS, SASEGT. The length of the CDR3 is 15 residues.

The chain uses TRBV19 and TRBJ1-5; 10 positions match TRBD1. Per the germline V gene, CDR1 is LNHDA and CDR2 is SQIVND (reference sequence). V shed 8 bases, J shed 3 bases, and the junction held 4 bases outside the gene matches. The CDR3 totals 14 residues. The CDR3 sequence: CASGTGAVNQPQHF. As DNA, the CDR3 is TGTGCCAGTGGGACAGGGGCGGTCAATCAGCCCCAGCATTTT.

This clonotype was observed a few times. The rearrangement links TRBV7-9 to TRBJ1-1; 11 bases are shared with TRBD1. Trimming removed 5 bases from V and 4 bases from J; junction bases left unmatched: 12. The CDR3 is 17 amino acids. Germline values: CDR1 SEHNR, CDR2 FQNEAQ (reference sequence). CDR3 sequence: CASSLNLGGTGGTEAFF. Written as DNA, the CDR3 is TGTGCCAGCAGCCTGAACCTTGGCGGGACAGGGGGCACTGAAGCTTTCTTT. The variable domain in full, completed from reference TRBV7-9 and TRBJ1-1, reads DTGVSQNPRHKITKRGQNVTFRCDPISEHNRLYWYRQTLGQGPEFLTYFQNEAQLEKSRLLSDRFSAERPKGSFSTLEIQRTEQGDSAMYLCASSLNLGGTGGTEAFFGQGTRLTVV.

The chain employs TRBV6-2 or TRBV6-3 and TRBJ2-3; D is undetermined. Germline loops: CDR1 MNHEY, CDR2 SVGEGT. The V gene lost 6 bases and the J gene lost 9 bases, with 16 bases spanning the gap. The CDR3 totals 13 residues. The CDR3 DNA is TGTGCCAGCAGCCTGGGCTTTGGGGTCACGCAGTATTTT. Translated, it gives CASSLGFGVTQYF.

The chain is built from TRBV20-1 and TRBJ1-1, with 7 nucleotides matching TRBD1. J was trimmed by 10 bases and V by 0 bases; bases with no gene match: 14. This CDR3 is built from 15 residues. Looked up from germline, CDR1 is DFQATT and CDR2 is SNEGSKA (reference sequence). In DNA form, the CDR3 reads TGCAGTGCTAGAGATGCCAGGGTAGGAGGGACAGTAGCTTTCTTT. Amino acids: CSARDARVGGTVAFF.

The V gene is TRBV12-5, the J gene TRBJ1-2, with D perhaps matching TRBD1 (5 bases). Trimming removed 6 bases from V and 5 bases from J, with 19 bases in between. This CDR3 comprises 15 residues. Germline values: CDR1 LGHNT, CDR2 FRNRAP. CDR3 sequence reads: CASGDTTAPQYGYTF. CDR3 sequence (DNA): TGTGCTAGTGGCGATACGACAGCCCCGCAGTATGGCTACACCTTC.

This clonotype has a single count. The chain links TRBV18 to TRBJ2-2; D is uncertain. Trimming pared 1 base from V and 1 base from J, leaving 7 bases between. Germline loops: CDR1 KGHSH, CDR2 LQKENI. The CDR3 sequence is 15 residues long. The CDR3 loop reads CASSPLGLNTGELFF. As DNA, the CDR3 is TGTGCCAGCTCACCACTCGGTCTGAACACCGGGGAGCTGTTTTTT.

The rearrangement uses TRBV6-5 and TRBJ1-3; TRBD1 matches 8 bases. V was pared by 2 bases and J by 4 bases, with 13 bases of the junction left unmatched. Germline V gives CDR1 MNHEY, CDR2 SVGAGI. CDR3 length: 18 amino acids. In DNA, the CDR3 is TGTGCCAGCAGTTACGTTCTGGGGCAGGGGGCCTCAGGAAACACCATATATTTT. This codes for CASSYVLGQGASGNTIYF.

The CDR3 region has the DNA TGTGCCAGCAGCTTAGGAAACAGGGTTCAAGAGACCCAGTACTTC. This gives the protein CASSLGNRVQETQYF. This chain joins TRBV7-2 and TRBJ2-5; possibly TRBD1 for D (6 bases). The ends were cut back, 1 base at V and 2 bases at J, with 11 bases in the middle. CDR3 size: 15 residues. Germline CDR1 is SGHTA and CDR2 is FQGNSA.

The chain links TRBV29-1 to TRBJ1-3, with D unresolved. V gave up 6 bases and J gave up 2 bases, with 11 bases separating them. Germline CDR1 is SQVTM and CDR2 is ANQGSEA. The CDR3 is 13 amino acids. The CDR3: CSVRAGTGNTIYF. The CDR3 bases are TGCAGCGTCCGTGCAGGTACTGGAAACACCATATATTTT.

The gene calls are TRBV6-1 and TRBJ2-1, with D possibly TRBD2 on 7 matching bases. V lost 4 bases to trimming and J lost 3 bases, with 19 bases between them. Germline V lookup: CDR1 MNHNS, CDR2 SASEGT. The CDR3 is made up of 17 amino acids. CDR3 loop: CASSVQSAGAFYNEQFF. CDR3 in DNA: TGTGCCAGCAGTGTGCAGTCCGCGGGGGCCTTCTACAATGAGCAGTTCTTC.

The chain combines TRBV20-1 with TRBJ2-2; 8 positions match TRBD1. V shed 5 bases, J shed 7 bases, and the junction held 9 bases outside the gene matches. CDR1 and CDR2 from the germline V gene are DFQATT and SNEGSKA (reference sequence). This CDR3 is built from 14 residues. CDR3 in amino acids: CSAHPTGVGGELFF. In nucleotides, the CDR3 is TGCAGTGCTCACCCGACAGGGGTTGGCGGGGAGCTGTTTTTT.

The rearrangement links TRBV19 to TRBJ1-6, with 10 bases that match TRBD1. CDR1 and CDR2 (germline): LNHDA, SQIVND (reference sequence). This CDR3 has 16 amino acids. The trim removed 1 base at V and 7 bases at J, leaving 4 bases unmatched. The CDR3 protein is CASSIGGTGANSPLHF. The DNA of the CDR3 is TGTGCCAGTAGTATAGGGGGGACAGGGGCGAATTCACCCCTCCACTTT.